This TCR beta chain was profiled in a study of early T cells in non-severe SARS-CoV-2 infection (dated by TCRdb to the early 2020s). Describing the broader study: Bulk RNA from unsorted whole blood was used for TCR sequencing, so alpha and beta chains could not be paired.

This clonotype has only a few counts. This receptor's antigen is unknown. The record has no base qualities; no much larger clone is one base away. To prepare the library, 5' RACE was applied. Sequencing used a NextSeq 500. To correct for sequencing error and PCR bias, the TCR library protocol tagged individual cDNA molecules with unique molecular identifiers. Both TCR alpha and beta chains were sequenced, and tight co-correlation was observed between alpha and beta sequence abundances in each sample. The study's own analysis went as follows. Decombinator V4 was used to annotate TCR sequences for V gene, J gene and CDR3. TCRs were defined as expanded if a significant change between any two time points was detected under a Poisson model with p below 0.0001. TCR abundances were normalised to the total number of TCRs sequenced in each sample and reported as counts per million. TRAV1-2 paired with TRAJ12, TRAJ20 or TRAJ33 defined MAIT TCRs, while TRAV10 paired with TRAJ18 defined iNKT TCRs. VDJdb, accessed 1 November 2021, was searched for CMV, EBV and SARS-CoV-2 annotated TCRs, with TCRs annotated for multiple antigens excluded. TCRdb reprocessing: public reads trimmed at Q25 with fastp, clones called with MiXCR, in-frame beta chains kept. Identical CDR3 protein sequences are pooled into one entry, listed with their most common genes and DNA. TCRdb's processing, not the authors', yielded these V and J calls. This sample is represented by about 92,000 distinct CDR3 sequences; approximately 15% of them were singletons. The top ten clonotypes cover 6.5% to 9% of the sample.

The investigation overall reported the following: VDJdb matching was skewed toward anti-spike CD8 responses and likely underestimated virus-specific expansions, missing private and CD4 specificities.

The study was a case-control design nested within a healthcare worker cohort in London, UK, with weekly nasopharyngeal swab PCR tests and blood sampling. Healthcare workers were enrolled in the week of the UK lockdown, from 23 to 31 March 2020, and were followed every week for up to roughly 16 weeks. The cysteine opens and the phenylalanine closes a CDR3 of 16 amino acids. Only the CDR3 DNA stays, 48 bases, in frame from base 1. CDR1 and CDR2 were assigned from the germline V gene as SGHVS and FNYEAQ. V lost 1 base and J lost 4 bases, and the count of bases not matched to a germline gene is 9. The sequence derives from an adult who was a healthcare worker with PCR-confirmed SARS-CoV-2 infection or an uninfected control (not recorded which). Sequencing was done on a sample of whole blood. The chain uses TRBV7-6 and TRBJ1-2; the junction holds 7 bases that match TRBD1. The CDR3 loop reads CASSLDAGGRGYGYTF. The bases read TGTGCCAGCAGCTTAGACGCAGGGGGGCGAGGCTATGGCTACACCTTC.